Listed below are T cell receptor beta chains from one sample, sequenced in a study of T cell responses to AZD1222 COVID-19 vaccine. Clones were read by immunoSEQ multiplex PCR, and TCRdb kept only the in-frame ones, dropping some. The sample yields 110,000 or so clones, about 90% seen once. The material sequenced was peripheral blood, taken on day 0 of AZD1222 vaccination. These receptors all come from an adult in good health. Each CDR3 is given with its conserved first and last residue. Fields, in order: V gene, D gene, J gene, CDR3 protein, CDR3 DNA. A D gene is named only where the DNA matches it firmly.

V: TRBV7-8; D: TRBD2; J: TRBJ2-1; CDR3: CASSLAGGPVSYNEQFF; DNA: TGTGCCAGCAGCTTAGCGGGAGGGCCGGTTTCCTACAATGAGCAGTTCTTC
V: TRBV27; D: .; J: TRBJ1-5; CDR3: CASRRQTGSNQPQHF; DNA: TGTGCCAGCAGACGACAAACAGGGAGCAATCAGCCCCAGCATTTT
V: TRBV27; D: .; J: TRBJ2-3; CDR3: CASSFMGASADTQYF; DNA: TGTGCCAGCAGTTTTATGGGGGCGTCGGCAGATACGCAGTATTTT
V: TRBV10-1; D: TRBD1; J: TRBJ1-5; CDR3: CARPRDRANQPQHF; DNA: TGCGCCAGACCCCGGGACAGAGCCAATCAGCCCCAGCATTTT
V: TRBV6-5; D: TRBD1; J: TRBJ1-5; CDR3: CASQAGTGYQPQHF; DNA: TGTGCCAGCCAGGCGGGGACAGGGTATCAGCCCCAGCATTTT
V: TRBV7-9; D: .; J: TRBJ1-4; CDR3: CASSSNDLTDNEKLFF; DNA: TGTGCCAGCAGCTCAAACGACCTAACCGATAATGAAAAACTGTTTTTT
V: TRBV29-1; D: TRBD1; J: TRBJ1-2; CDR3: CSGGAGGSYGYTF; DNA: TGCAGCGGAGGGGCAGGGGGCAGCTATGGCTACACCTTC
V: TRBV30; D: .; J: TRBJ1-5; CDR3: CALRLGNQPQHF; DNA: TGTGCCTTACGGCTTGGCAATCAGCCCCAGCATTTT
V: TRBV6-4; D: TRBD1; J: TRBJ1-6; CDR3: CASSDTTGGSPLHF; DNA: TGTGCCAGCAGTGACACGACAGGGGGTTCACCCCTCCACTTT
V: TRBV19; D: .; J: TRBJ1-4; CDR3: CASSAGQPTNEKLFF; DNA: TGTGCCAGTAGTGCAGGACAGCCTACTAATGAAAAACTGTTTTTT
V: TRBV7-2; D: .; J: TRBJ2-1; CDR3: CASRSNNWAGYNEQFF; DNA: TGTGCCAGCAGATCAAATAATTGGGCGGGCTACAATGAGCAGTTCTTC
V: TRBV7-9; D: .; J: TRBJ2-3; CDR3: CASSLYGGTDTQYF; DNA: TGTGCCAGCAGCTTATATGGGGGCACAGATACGCAGTATTTT
V: TRBV27; D: .; J: TRBJ2-5; CDR3: CASSHLRTAETQYF; DNA: TGTGCCAGCAGTCACCTCCGGACGGCAGAGACCCAGTACTTC
V: TRBV18; D: .; J: TRBJ1-1; CDR3: CASSPADRDRFGAFF; DNA: TGTGCCAGCTCACCGGCCGATCGTGACAGGTTCGGAGCTTTCTTT
V: TRBV6-5; D: .; J: TRBJ2-7; CDR3: CASSYGSLGTYEQYF; DNA: TGTGCCAGCAGTTACGGTTCCCTTGGAACGTACGAGCAGTACTTC
V: TRBV18; D: TRBD1; J: TRBJ1-1; CDR3: CASSPLDRVNTEAFF; DNA: TGTGCCAGCTCACCATTAGACAGGGTGAACACTGAAGCTTTCTTT
V: TRBV28; D: TRBD1; J: TRBJ2-7; CDR3: CASSVDAQGPSTYEQYF; DNA: TGTGCCAGCAGTGTAGATGCACAGGGGCCCTCTACCTACGAGCAGTACTTC